This TCR beta chain was captured in a study of Graves' ophthalmopathy and Graves' hyperthyroidism. This clonotype was observed many times. Researchers took RNA transcripts and amplified TCR beta CDR3 regions from them. First-round RT-PCR with HTBI primers preceded a second-round multiplex PCR. One entry per CDR3 protein, called by TCRdb with MiXCR from the multiplex PCR reads. Of under 350,000 distinct CDR3 sequences in the sample, under 20% were seen once. A duration under 3 months, NOSPECS ≥4, CAS ≥3 and moderate-to-severe activity characterized the donors with ophthalmopathy. The source of the PBMCs was over 8.5 ml of fresh peripheral blood. The TCR comes from an adult man with Graves' ophthalmopathy. The specimen sequenced was peripheral blood.

The CDR3 loop reads CASSLRGWGQGAKEQYF. Written as DNA, the CDR3 is TGTGCCAGCAGCTTACGAGGCTGGGGACAGGGGGCGAAAGAGCAGTACTTC. J is TRBJ2-7 and V is TRBV11-2; 12 bases map to TRBD1. V was pared by 2 bases and J by 7 bases, with 12 bases of the junction left unmatched. Germline-derived CDR1 and CDR2 are SGHAT and FQNNGV. This CDR3 contains 17 residues. Drawing the rest from reference TRBV11-2 and TRBJ2-7, the complete variable domain is EAGVAQSPRYKIIEKRQSVAFWCNPISGHATLYWYQQILGQGPKLLIQFQNNGVVDDSQLPKDRFSAERLKGVDSTLKIQPAKLEDSAVYLCASSLRGWGQGAKEQYFGPGTRLTVT.